A single sample is the source of the 6 T cell receptor beta chains below, sequenced in a study of blood T cell repertoires in COVID-19. The method was immunoSEQ multiplex PCR; TCRdb's version includes in-frame clones alone and lacks a portion of them. The sample carries roughly 17,000 clones, 89% recorded once. Sequencing used peripheral blood. The receptors originated from a human donor in a cohort sampled during active COVID-19.

This clone occurred once. This chain joins TRBV7-9 and TRBJ2-7; TRBD2 matches 8 bases. Trimming took 6 bases from V and 3 from J; bases not matched to a gene: 13. Germline V gives CDR1 SEHNR, CDR2 FQNEAQ (reference sequence). CDR3 size: 16 residues. Written as DNA, the CDR3 is TGTGCCAGCAGTTTCACTAGCGGAGACGTGGGCTACGAGCAGTACTTC. Amino acids: CASSFTSGDVGYEQYF.

This clone has a handful of counts. The J gene is TRBJ2-7, the V gene TRBV2; 7 bases agree with TRBD1. The V and J ends lost 6 bases and 4 bases, in that order; junction bases with no gene match: 12. The V gene's germline CDR1 is SNHLY and CDR2 FYNNEI. The CDR3 loop spans 15 amino acids. CDR3 bases: TGTGCCAGCAGGGGGTCCGGGACAGAGAAGTACGAGCAGTACTTC. The encoded protein is CASRGSGTEKYEQYF.

This chain joins TRBV2 and TRBJ2-7, with 10 bases fitting TRBD1. The germline V gene encodes CDR1 SNHLY and CDR2 FYNNEI. This CDR3 has 13 residues. With V trimmed by 8 bases and J by 2 bases, 3 bases remained unmatched. The CDR3 region has the DNA TGTGCCAGCGGGGGACAGGGGACCTACGAGCAGTACTTC. This translates into CASGGQGTYEQYF.

There are a few counts of this clone. This chain uses TRBV7-2 with TRBJ2-2; 9 bases agree with TRBD1. In germline, CDR1 is SGHTA, CDR2 FQGNSA. V was pared by 5 bases and J by 7 bases, with 11 bases of the junction left unmatched. The length of the CDR3 is 16 residues. CDR3 sequence (DNA): TGTGCCAGCAGCGAGACGGGACAGGGATATAGCGGGGAGCTGTTTTTT. Translated, it gives CASSETGQGYSGELFF.

CDR3 amino acids: CAWSPRGGRGTDTQYF. Here the CDR3 DNA reads TGTGCCTGGAGTCCCCGAGGGGGGAGGGGCACAGATACGCAGTATTTT. The genes are TRBV30 and TRBJ2-3, with a weak D call TRBD2 (7 bases). Trimming took 2 bases from V and 1 from J, leaving 16 bases between them. Germline CDR1 reads GTSNPN; CDR2 reads SVGIG (reference sequence). The CDR3 totals 16 residues.

J is TRBJ1-4 and V is TRBV18, with a possible D match to TRBD1 (6 bases). CDR3 length: 14 amino acids. Germline CDR1 KGHSH, CDR2 LQKENI. Trimming cost V 3 bases and J 8 bases, with 13 bases left between them. The CDR3 loop is CASSPGGLLEKLFF. The CDR3 nucleotides read TGTGCCAGCTCACCGGGGGGGCTTCTGGAAAAACTGTTTTTT.